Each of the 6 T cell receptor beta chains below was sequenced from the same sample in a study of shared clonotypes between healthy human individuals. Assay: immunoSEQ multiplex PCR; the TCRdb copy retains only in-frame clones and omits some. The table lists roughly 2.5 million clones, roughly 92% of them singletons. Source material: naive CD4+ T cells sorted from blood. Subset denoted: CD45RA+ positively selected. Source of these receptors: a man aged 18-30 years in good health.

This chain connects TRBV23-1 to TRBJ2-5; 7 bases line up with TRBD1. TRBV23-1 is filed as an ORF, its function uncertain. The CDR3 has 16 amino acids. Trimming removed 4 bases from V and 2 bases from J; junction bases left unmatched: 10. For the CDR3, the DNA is TGCGCCAGCAGTCTAAGTTTAGGGACAGTTCAAGAGACCCAGTACTTC. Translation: CASSLSLGTVQETQYF.

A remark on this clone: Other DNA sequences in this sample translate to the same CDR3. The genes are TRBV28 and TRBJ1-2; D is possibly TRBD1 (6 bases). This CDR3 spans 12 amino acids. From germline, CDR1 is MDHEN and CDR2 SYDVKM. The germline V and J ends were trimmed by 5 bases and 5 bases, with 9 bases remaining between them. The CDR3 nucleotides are TGTGCCAGCAGTCCGGGGACATATGGCTACACCTTC. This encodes CASSPGTYGYTF.

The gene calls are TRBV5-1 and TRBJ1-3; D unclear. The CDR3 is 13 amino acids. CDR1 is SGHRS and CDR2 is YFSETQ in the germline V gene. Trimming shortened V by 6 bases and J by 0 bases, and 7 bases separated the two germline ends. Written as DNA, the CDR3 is TGCGCCAGCACCCCGAGCTCTGGAAACACCATATATTTT. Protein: CASTPSSGNTIYF. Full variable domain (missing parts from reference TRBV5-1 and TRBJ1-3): KAGVTQTPRYLIKTRGQQVTLSCSPISGHRSVSWYQQTPGQGLQFLFEYFSETQRNKGNFPGRFSGRQFSNSRSEMNVSTLELGDSALYLCASTPSSGNTIYFGEGSWLTVV.

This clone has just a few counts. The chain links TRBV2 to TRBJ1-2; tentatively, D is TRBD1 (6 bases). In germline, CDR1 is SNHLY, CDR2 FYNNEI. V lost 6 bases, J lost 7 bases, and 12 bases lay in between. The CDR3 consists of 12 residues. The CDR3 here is CASSADRGGYTF. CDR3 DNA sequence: TGTGCCAGCAGCGCGGACAGAGGTGGCTACACCTTC.

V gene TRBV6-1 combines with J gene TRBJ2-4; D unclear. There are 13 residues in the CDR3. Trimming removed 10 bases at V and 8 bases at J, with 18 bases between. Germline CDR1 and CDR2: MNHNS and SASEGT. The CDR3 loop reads CATIRLLNDIQYF. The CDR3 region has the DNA TGTGCCACTATCCGTCTATTAAATGACATTCAGTACTTC.

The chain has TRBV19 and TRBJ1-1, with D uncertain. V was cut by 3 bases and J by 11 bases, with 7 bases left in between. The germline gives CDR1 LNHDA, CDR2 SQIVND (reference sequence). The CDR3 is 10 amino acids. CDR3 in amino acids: CASSITVAFF. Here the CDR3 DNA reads TGTGCCAGTAGTATTACGGTGGCTTTCTTT.